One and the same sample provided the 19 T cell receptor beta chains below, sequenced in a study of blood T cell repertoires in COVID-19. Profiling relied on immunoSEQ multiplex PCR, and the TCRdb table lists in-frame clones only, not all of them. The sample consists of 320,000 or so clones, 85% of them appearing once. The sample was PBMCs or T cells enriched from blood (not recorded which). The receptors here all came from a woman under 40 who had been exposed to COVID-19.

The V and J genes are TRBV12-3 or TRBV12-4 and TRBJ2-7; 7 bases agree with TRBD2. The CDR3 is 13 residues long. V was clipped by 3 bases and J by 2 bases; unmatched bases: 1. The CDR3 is CASSLAGAYEQYF. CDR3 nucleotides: TGTGCCAGCAGTTTGGCGGGAGCCTACGAGCAGTACTTC.

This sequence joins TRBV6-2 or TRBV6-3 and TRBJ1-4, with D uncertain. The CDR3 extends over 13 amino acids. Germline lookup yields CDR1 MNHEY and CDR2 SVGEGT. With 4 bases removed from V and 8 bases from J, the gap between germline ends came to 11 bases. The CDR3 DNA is TGTGCCAGCAGTTTCGCCGGTATCGAAAAACTGTTTTTT. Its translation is CASSFAGIEKLFF.

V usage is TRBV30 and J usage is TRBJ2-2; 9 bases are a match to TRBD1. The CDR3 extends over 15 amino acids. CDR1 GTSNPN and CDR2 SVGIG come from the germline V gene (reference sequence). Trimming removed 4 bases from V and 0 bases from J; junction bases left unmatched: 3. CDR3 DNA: TGTGCCTGGATTAGGGACAGGGCGAACACCGGGGAGCTGTTTTTT. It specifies CAWIRDRANTGELFF. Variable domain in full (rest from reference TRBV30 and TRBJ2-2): SQTIHQWPATLVQPVGSPLSLECTVEGTSNPNLYWYRQAAGRGLQLLFYSVGIGQISSEVPQNLSASRPQDRQFILSSKKLLLSDSGFYLCAWIRDRANTGELFFGEGSRLTVL.

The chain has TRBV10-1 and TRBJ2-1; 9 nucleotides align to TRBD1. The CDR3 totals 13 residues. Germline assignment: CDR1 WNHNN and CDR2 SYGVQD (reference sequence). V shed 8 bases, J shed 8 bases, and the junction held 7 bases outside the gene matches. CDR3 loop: CASGTGQIDEQFF. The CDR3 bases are TGCGCCAGCGGGACAGGGCAAATAGATGAGCAGTTCTTC.

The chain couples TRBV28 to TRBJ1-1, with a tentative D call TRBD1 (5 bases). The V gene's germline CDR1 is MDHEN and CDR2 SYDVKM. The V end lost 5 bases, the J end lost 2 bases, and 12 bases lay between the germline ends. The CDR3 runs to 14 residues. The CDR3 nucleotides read TGTGCCAGCAGTCCAAGACAGAGAAACACTGAAGCTTTCTTT. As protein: CASSPRQRNTEAFF.

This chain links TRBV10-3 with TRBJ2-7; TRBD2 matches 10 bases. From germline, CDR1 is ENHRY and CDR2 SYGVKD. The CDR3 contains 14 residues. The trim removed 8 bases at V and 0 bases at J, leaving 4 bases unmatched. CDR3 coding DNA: TGTGCCATCCGCACTAGCGGGACCTCCTACGAGCAGTACTTC. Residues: CAIRTSGTSYEQYF.

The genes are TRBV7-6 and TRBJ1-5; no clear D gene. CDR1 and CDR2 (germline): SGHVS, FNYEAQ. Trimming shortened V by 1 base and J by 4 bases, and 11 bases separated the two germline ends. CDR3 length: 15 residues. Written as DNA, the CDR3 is TGTGCCAGCAGCTTAGATCCGGGATTGAATCAGCCCCAGCATTTT. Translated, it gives CASSLDPGLNQPQHF.

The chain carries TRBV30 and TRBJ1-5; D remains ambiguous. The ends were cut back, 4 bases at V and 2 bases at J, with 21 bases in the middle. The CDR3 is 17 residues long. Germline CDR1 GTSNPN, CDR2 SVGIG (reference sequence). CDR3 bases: TGTGCCTGGACCCCCCCGTCGGGGATCGACGGCAATCAGCCCCAGCATTTT. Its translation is CAWTPPSGIDGNQPQHF. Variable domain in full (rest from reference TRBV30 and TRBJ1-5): SQTIHQWPATLVQPVGSPLSLECTVEGTSNPNLYWYRQAAGRGLQLLFYSVGIGQISSEVPQNLSASRPQDRQFILSSKKLLLSDSGFYLCAWTPPSGIDGNQPQHFGDGTRLSIL.

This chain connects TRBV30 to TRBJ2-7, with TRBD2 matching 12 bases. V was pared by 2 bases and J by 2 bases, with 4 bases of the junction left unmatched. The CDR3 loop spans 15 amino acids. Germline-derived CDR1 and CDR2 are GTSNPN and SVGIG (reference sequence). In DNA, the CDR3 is TGTGCCTGGAGTCAGCTAGCGGGGGGGACCTACGAGCAGTACTTC. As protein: CAWSQLAGGTYEQYF.

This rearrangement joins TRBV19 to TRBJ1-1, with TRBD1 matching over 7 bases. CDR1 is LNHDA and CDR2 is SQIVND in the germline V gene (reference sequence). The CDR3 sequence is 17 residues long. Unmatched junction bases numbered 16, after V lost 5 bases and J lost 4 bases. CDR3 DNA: TGTGCCAGTAGTGCCTCGGGAAGGGGGCATAAATTCACTGAAGCTTTCTTT. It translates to CASSASGRGHKFTEAFF.

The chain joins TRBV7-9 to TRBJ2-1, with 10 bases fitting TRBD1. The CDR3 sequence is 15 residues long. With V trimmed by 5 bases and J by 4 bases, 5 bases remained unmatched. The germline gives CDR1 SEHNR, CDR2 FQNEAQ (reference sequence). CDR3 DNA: TGTGCCAGCAGCCATGACAGGGGGCCATACAATGAGCAGTTCTTC. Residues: CASSHDRGPYNEQFF.

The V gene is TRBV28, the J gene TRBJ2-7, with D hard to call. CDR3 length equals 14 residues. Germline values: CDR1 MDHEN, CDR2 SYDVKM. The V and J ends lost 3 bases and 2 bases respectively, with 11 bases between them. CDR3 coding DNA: TGTGCCAGCAGTTTCAGTCCAGATCCCTACGAGCAGTACTTC. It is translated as CASSFSPDPYEQYF.

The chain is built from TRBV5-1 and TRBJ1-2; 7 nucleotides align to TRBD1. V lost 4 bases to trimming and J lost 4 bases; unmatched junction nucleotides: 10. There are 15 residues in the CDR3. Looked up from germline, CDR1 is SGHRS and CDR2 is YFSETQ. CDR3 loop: CASSAGTATIYGYTF. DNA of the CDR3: TGCGCCAGCAGCGCTGGGACAGCCACTATCTATGGCTACACCTTC.

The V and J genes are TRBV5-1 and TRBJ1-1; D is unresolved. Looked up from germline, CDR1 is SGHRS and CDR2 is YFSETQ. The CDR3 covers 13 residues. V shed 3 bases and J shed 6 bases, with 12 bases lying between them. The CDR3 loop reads CASSSEGGPEAFF. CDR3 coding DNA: TGCGCCAGCAGCTCGGAGGGCGGCCCTGAAGCTTTCTTT. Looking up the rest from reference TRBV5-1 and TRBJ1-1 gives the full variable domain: KAGVTQTPRYLIKTRGQQVTLSCSPISGHRSVSWYQQTPGQGLQFLFEYFSETQRNKGNFPGRFSGRQFSNSRSEMNVSTLELGDSALYLCASSSEGGPEAFFGQGTRLTVV.

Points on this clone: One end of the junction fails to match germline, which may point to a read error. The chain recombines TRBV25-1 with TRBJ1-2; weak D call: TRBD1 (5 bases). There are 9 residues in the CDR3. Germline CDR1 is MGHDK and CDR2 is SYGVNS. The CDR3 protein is CALNRKGDF. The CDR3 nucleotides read TGTGCCCTCAATCGTAAAGGGGACTTC.

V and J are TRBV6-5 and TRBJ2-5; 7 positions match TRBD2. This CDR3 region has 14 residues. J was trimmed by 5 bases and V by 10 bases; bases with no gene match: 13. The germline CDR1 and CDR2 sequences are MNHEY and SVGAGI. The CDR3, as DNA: TGTGCCAACCGTTCCCCGACTAGCATCGAGACCCAGTACTTC. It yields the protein CANRSPTSIETQYF.

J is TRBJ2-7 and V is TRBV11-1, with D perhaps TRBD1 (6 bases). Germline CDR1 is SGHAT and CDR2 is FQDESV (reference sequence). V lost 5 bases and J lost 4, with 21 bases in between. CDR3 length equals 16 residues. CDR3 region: CASSPAQGPLSYEQYF. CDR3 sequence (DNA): TGTGCCAGCAGCCCGGCACAGGGCCCCCTATCTTACGAGCAGTACTTC.

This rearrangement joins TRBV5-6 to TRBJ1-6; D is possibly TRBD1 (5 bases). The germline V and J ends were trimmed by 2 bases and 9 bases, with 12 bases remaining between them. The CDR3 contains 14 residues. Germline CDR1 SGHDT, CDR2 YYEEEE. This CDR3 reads CASSFRRAGSPLHF. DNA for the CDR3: TGTGCCAGCAGCTTCCGCAGGGCAGGTTCACCCCTCCACTTT.

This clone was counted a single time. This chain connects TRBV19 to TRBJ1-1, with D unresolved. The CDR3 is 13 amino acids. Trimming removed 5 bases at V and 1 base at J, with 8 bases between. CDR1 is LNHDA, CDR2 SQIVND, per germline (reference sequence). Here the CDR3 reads CASSGRWNTEAFF. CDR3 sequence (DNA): TGTGCCAGTAGTGGTAGATGGAACACTGAAGCTTTCTTT.